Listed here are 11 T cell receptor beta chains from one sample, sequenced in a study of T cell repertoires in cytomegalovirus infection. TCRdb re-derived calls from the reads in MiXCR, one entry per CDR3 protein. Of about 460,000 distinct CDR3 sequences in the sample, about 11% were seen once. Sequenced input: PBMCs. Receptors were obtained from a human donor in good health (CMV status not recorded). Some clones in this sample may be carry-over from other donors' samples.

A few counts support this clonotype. CDR3 region: CASSRELSYGYTF. In DNA form, the CDR3 reads TGTGCCAGCAGCCGAGAGTTGAGCTATGGCTACACCTTC. The chain is built from TRBV7-9 and TRBJ1-2; D gene ambiguous. The CDR3 has 13 amino acids. Deletions cut 5 bases from V and 4 bases from J, with 11 bases between. Germline values: CDR1 SEHNR, CDR2 FQNEAQ (reference sequence).

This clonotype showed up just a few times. This CDR3 reads CSAGGLAGGPYNEQFF. The CDR3 DNA reads as TGCAGTGCCGGGGGACTAGCGGGGGGCCCTTACAATGAGCAGTTCTTC. The genes are TRBV20-1 and TRBJ2-1; TRBD2 matches at 15 bases. The CDR3 consists of 16 residues. CDR1 is DFQATT, CDR2 SNEGSKA, per germline (reference sequence). J gave up 4 bases and V 6 bases, and 7 bases lay outside the gene matches.

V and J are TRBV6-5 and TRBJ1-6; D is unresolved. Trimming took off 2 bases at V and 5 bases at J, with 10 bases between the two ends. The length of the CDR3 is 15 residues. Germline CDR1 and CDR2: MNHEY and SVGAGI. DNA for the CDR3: TGTGCCAGCAGTTACGCTCGCACCGATAATTCACCCCTCCACTTT. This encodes CASSYARTDNSPLHF.

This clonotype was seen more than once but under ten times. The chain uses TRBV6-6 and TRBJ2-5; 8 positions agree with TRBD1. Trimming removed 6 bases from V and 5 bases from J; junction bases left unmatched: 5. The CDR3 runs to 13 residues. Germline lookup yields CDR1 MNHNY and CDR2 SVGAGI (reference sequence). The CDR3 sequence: CASRTGGSETQYF. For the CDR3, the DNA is TGTGCCAGCAGAACAGGGGGGTCGGAGACCCAGTACTTC.

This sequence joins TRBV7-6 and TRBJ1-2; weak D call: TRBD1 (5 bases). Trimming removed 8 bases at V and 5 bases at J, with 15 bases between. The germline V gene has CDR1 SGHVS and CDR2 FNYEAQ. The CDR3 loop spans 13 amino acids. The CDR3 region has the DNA TGTGCCAGCGAAGGGACGGTGGATTATGGCTACACCTTC. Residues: CASEGTVDYGYTF.

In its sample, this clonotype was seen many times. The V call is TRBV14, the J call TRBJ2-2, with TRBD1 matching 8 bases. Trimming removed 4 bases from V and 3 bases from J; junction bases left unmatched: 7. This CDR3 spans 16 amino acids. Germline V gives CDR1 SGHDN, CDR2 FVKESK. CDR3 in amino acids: CASSLGPGQDTGELFF. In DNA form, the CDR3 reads TGTGCCAGCAGCCTTGGGCCGGGACAGGACACCGGGGAGCTGTTTTTT.

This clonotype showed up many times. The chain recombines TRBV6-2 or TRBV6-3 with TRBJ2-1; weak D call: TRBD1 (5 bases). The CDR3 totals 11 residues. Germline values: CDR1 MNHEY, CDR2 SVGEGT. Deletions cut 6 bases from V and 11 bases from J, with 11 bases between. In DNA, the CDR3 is TGTGCCAGCAGCCAGGGTAATCAGCAGTTCTTC. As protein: CASSQGNQQFF.

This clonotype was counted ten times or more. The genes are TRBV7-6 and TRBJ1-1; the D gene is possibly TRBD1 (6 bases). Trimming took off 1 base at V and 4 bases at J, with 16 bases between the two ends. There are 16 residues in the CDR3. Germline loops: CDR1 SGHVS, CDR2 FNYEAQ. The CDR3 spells CASSLEGGWSGTEAFF. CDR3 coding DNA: TGTGCCAGCAGCTTAGAGGGGGGCTGGTCTGGCACTGAAGCTTTCTTT.

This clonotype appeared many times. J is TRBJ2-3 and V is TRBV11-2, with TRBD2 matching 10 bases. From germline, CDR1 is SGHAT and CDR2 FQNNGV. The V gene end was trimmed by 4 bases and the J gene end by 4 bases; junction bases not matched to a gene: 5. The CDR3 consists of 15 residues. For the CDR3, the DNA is TGTGCCAGCAGCTCACTAAGCGGGGGGGCAGATACGCAGTATTTT. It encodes CASSSLSGGADTQYF. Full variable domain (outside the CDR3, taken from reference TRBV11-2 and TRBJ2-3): EAGVAQSPRYKIIEKRQSVAFWCNPISGHATLYWYQQILGQGPKLLIQFQNNGVVDDSQLPKDRFSAERLKGVDSTLKIQPAKLEDSAVYLCASSSLSGGADTQYFGPGTRLTVL.

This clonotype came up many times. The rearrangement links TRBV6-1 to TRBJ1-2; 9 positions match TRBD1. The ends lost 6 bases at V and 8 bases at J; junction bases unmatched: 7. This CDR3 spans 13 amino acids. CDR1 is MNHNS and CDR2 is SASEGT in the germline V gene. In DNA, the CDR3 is TGTGCCAGCAGGTTATCGGGACAGGGAGGCTACACCTTC. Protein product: CASRLSGQGGYTF.

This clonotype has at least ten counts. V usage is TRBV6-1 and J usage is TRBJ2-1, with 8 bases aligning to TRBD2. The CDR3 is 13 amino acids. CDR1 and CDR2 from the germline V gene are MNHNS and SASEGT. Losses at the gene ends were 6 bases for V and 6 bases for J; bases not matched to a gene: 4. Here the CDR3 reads CASRISGTNEQFF. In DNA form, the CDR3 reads TGTGCCAGCAGAATTAGCGGGACCAATGAGCAGTTCTTC.